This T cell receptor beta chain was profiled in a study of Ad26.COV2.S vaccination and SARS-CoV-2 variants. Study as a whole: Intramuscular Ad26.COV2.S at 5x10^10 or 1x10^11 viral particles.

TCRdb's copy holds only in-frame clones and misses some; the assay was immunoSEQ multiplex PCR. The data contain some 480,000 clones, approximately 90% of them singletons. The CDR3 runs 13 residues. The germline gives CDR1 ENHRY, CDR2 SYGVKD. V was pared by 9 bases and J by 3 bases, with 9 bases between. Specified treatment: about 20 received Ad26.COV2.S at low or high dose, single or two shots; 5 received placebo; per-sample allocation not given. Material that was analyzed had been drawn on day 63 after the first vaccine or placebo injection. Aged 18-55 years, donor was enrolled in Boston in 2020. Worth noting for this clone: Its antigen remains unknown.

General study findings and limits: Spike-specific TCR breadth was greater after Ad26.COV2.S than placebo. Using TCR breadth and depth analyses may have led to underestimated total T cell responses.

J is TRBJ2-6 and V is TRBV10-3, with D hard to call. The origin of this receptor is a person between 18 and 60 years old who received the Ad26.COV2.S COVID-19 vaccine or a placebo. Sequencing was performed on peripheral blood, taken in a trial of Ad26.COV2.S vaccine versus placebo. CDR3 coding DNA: TGTGCCATTACTCTGGGTGGGGCCAACGTCCTGACTTTC. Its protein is CAITLGGANVLTF.